This is a list of T cell receptor beta chains from one sample in a study of blood T cell repertoires in COVID-19. TCRdb's copy holds only in-frame clones and misses some; the assay was immunoSEQ multiplex PCR. Of tens of thousands of clones in the sample, roughly 85% were seen once. Sequenced sample: peripheral blood. These TCRs come from a human donor in a cohort sampled during active COVID-19. Both conserved end residues are part of each CDR3. The order of the fields is D gene, J gene, V gene, clone size, CDR3 DNA, CDR3 protein. A D gene is named only where the DNA matches it firmly. Clone size appears in some rows only: once, few, many, or a class for an expanded clone.

d_call: NA
j_call: TRBJ2-7
v_call: TRBV19
clone_size: NA
cdr3_nt: TGTGCCAGTAGGGCCGGGGGTGGAGCTACCTACGAGCAGTACTTC
cdr3_aa: CASRAGGGATYEQYF

d_call: NA
j_call: TRBJ2-1
v_call: TRBV11-2
clone_size: NA
cdr3_nt: TGTGCCAGCAGTAGGGAGCGGAATGAGCAGTTCTTC
cdr3_aa: CASSRERNEQFF

d_call: TRBD1
j_call: TRBJ2-7
v_call: TRBV7-6
clone_size: NA
cdr3_nt: TGTGCCAGCAGCTTAAACGGCAGGGGGCTTTTCGAGCAGTACTTC
cdr3_aa: CASSLNGRGLFEQYF

d_call: TRBD2
j_call: TRBJ2-7
v_call: TRBV7-2
clone_size: NA
cdr3_nt: TGTGCCAGCAGCCTCGGGGGGATATGGTACTTC
cdr3_aa: CASSLGGIWYF

d_call: NA
j_call: TRBJ1-1
v_call: TRBV3-1/TRBV3-2
clone_size: NA
cdr3_nt: TGTGCCAGCAGCCAAGAACCCCCCACATGGACTGAAGCTTTCTTT
cdr3_aa: CASSQEPPTWTEAFF

d_call: NA
j_call: TRBJ2-3
v_call: TRBV19
clone_size: once
cdr3_nt: TGTGCCAGTAGTCCGGACAGTCTAGATACGCAGTATTTT
cdr3_aa: CASSPDSLDTQYF

d_call: NA
j_call: TRBJ2-2
v_call: TRBV2
clone_size: few
cdr3_nt: TGTGCCAGCAGCGTCAGGGAAGGCGGGGAGCTGTTTTTT
cdr3_aa: CASSVREGGELFF

d_call: TRBD1
j_call: TRBJ2-4
v_call: TRBV6-1
clone_size: NA
cdr3_nt: TGTGCCAGCAGTGAAGTTAACAGGGGCCCAAAGTCAAACTTC
cdr3_aa: CASSEVNRGPKSNF

d_call: NA
j_call: TRBJ2-1
v_call: TRBV9
clone_size: NA
cdr3_nt: TGTGCCAGCAGCGTAGCTGACAATGAGCAGTTCTTC
cdr3_aa: CASSVADNEQFF

d_call: TRBD1
j_call: TRBJ1-2
v_call: TRBV10-2
clone_size: NA
cdr3_nt: TGCGCCAGCAGTGACGGGACAGGGGGGAACTATGGCTACACCTTC
cdr3_aa: CASSDGTGGNYGYTF

d_call: TRBD1
j_call: TRBJ1-2
v_call: TRBV6-5
clone_size: NA
cdr3_nt: TGTGCCAGCAGGAGGGGGACAGCCTATGGCTACACCTTC
cdr3_aa: CASRRGTAYGYTF

d_call: TRBD1
j_call: TRBJ1-3
v_call: TRBV4-1
clone_size: NA
cdr3_nt: TGCGCCAGCAGCCAAGTGCGTGACAGGGGGCGCGCTGGAAACACCATATATTTT
cdr3_aa: CASSQVRDRGRAGNTIYF

d_call: NA
j_call: TRBJ1-3
v_call: TRBV6-5
clone_size: NA
cdr3_nt: TGTGCCAGCAGTTACTCAGGGGCTCGGGCCGGAAACACCATATATTTT
cdr3_aa: CASSYSGARAGNTIYF

d_call: NA
j_call: TRBJ1-2
v_call: TRBV12-5
clone_size: NA
cdr3_nt: TGTGCTAGTGCCCTTGTCCCCAGGGTCAATGGCTACACCTTC
cdr3_aa: CASALVPRVNGYTF

d_call: NA
j_call: TRBJ2-7
v_call: TRBV11-2
clone_size: NA
cdr3_nt: TGTGCCAGCAGCTTAGATATGAGGGACGAGCAGTACTTC
cdr3_aa: CASSLDMRDEQYF

d_call: TRBD1
j_call: TRBJ2-3
v_call: TRBV7-9
clone_size: NA
cdr3_nt: TGTGCCAGCAGCTGGGGACAGGAGGTAGATACGCAGTATTTT
cdr3_aa: CASSWGQEVDTQYF

d_call: TRBD2
j_call: TRBJ2-1
v_call: TRBV7-2
clone_size: NA
cdr3_nt: TGTGCCAGCAGCTTAGATTGGCGGGGGGGCCAGAGTGAGCAGTTCTTC
cdr3_aa: CASSLDWRGGQSEQFF

d_call: TRBD1
j_call: TRBJ2-5
v_call: TRBV5-5
clone_size: NA
cdr3_nt: TGTGCCAGCAGCTTGTTGGAACAGGGGACGGAGACCCAGTACTTC
cdr3_aa: CASSLLEQGTETQYF

d_call: TRBD2
j_call: TRBJ2-3
v_call: TRBV7-3
clone_size: NA
cdr3_nt: TGTGCCAGCAGCGGAGCCCTAGCGGGGGGGCCCCAAGATACGCAGTATTTT
cdr3_aa: CASSGALAGGPQDTQYF

d_call: TRBD2
j_call: TRBJ2-1
v_call: TRBV13
clone_size: NA
cdr3_nt: TGTGCCAGCAGCTTAGGCCCCGCTAGCGGGGGGGCAGTAAGGCAGTTCTTC
cdr3_aa: CASSLGPASGGAVRQFF

d_call: NA
j_call: TRBJ1-2
v_call: TRBV3-1/TRBV3-2
clone_size: NA
cdr3_nt: TGTGCCAGCAGTCCCGGGGGTGGCTATGGCTACACCTTC
cdr3_aa: CASSPGGGYGYTF

d_call: TRBD2
j_call: TRBJ2-1
v_call: TRBV7-7
clone_size: NA
cdr3_nt: TGTGCCAGCAGCTCGGGGCGGGGGGTAAACAATGAGCAGTTCTTC
cdr3_aa: CASSSGRGVNNEQFF

d_call: TRBD1
j_call: TRBJ1-2
v_call: TRBV5-1
clone_size: NA
cdr3_nt: TGCGCCAGCAGCTTGGGGGACAGGGCAGTAGGTGGCTACACCTTC
cdr3_aa: CASSLGDRAVGGYTF

d_call: TRBD1
j_call: TRBJ2-5
v_call: TRBV5-1
clone_size: NA
cdr3_nt: TGCGCCAGCACCTCAACGACAGGGAGCACAGAGACCCAGTACTTC
cdr3_aa: CASTSTTGSTETQYF

d_call: NA
j_call: TRBJ2-7
v_call: TRBV10-1
clone_size: few
cdr3_nt: TGCGCCAGCAGTGCGGGAGTTGGTGAGCAGTACTTC
cdr3_aa: CASSAGVGEQYF

d_call: NA
j_call: TRBJ2-5
v_call: TRBV7-8
clone_size: once
cdr3_nt: TGTGCCAGCAGCTTACGCAGTAATCTAGAGACCCAGTACTTC
cdr3_aa: CASSLRSNLETQYF

d_call: TRBD2
j_call: TRBJ2-3
v_call: TRBV15
clone_size: NA
cdr3_nt: TGTGCCACCAGCAGGGGCGGGGGGTTAACAGATACGCAGTATTTT
cdr3_aa: CATSRGGGLTDTQYF

d_call: TRBD2
j_call: TRBJ2-3
v_call: TRBV7-2
clone_size: NA
cdr3_nt: TGTGCCAGCAGCTTAACTAGCGGGGGGGCAGATACGCAGTATTTT
cdr3_aa: CASSLTSGGADTQYF

d_call: TRBD2
j_call: TRBJ2-1
v_call: TRBV10-3
clone_size: NA
cdr3_nt: TGTGCCATCAGTGAGTCGACTCGGCGGGGGGTAGACAATGAGCAGTTCTTC
cdr3_aa: CAISESTRRGVDNEQFF

d_call: NA
j_call: TRBJ2-3
v_call: TRBV21-1
clone_size: NA
cdr3_nt: TGTGCCAGCATTAGGACAGGGGGCCCAGATACGCAGTATTTT
cdr3_aa: CASIRTGGPDTQYF

d_call: NA
j_call: TRBJ1-3
v_call: TRBV11-2
clone_size: NA
cdr3_nt: TGTGCCAGCAGTCCTCCACCCAGCTCTGGAAACACCATATATTTT
cdr3_aa: CASSPPPSSGNTIYF

d_call: NA
j_call: TRBJ1-5
v_call: TRBV4-2
clone_size: NA
cdr3_nt: TGTGCCAGCAGCCAAGAAGCAAATAGCAATCAGCCCCAGCATTTT
cdr3_aa: CASSQEANSNQPQHF

d_call: TRBD2
j_call: TRBJ2-3
v_call: TRBV7-2
clone_size: NA
cdr3_nt: TGTGCCAGCACCTCCCTCGGAGCGGGGGGCACAGATACGCAGTATTTT
cdr3_aa: CASTSLGAGGTDTQYF

d_call: TRBD2
j_call: TRBJ2-4
v_call: TRBV6-2/TRBV6-3
clone_size: few
cdr3_nt: TGTGCCAGCAGTTACGTCCTAGCGGGGGGTTTAGCCAAAAACATTCAGTACTTC
cdr3_aa: CASSYVLAGGLAKNIQYF

d_call: TRBD2
j_call: TRBJ2-1
v_call: TRBV19
clone_size: NA
cdr3_nt: TGTGCCAGTAGTGGGCTAGCGGGGGTTGAGCAGTTCTTC
cdr3_aa: CASSGLAGVEQFF